This passage covers 23 T cell receptor beta chains from one sample sequenced in a study of T cells in Graves' hyperthyroidism and ophthalmopathy. There were TCR beta CDR3 regions amplified from RNA transcripts. When the TCR CDR3 underwent first-round RT-PCR, the HTBI primer set was used. MiXCR, applied by TCRdb to the multiplex PCR reads, yields one record per CDR3 protein. The data contain around 700,000 distinct CDR3 sequences, roughly a sixth of them singletons. Sequenced sample: blood. Source of these receptors: a woman between 50 and 59 years old with Graves' hyperthyroidism that later progressed to Graves' ophthalmopathy.

This clonotype has a count of ten or more. The chain couples TRBV20-1 to TRBJ2-5, with D tentatively TRBD2 (6 bases). There are 12 residues in the CDR3. The V end lost 5 bases, the J end lost 4 bases, and 11 bases lay between the germline ends. The V gene's germline CDR1 is DFQATT and CDR2 SNEGSKA (reference sequence). For the CDR3, the DNA is TGCAGTGCTGCTTCTAGCGTAGAGACCCAGTACTTC. This encodes CSAASSVETQYF.

This clonotype was recorded a few times. The V call is TRBV5-1, the J call TRBJ1-1; D not resolved. CDR3 length: 15 amino acids. Trimming cost V 4 bases and J 0 bases, with 13 bases left between them. CDR1 and CDR2 from the germline V gene are SGHRS and YFSETQ. In DNA, the CDR3 is TGCGCCAGCAGCCCGGCGGAGGGCTTGAACACTGAAGCTTTCTTT. This sequence encodes CASSPAEGLNTEAFF. Based on the CDR3 plus reference TRBV5-1 and TRBJ1-1, the full variable domain is KAGVTQTPRYLIKTRGQQVTLSCSPISGHRSVSWYQQTPGQGLQFLFEYFSETQRNKGNFPGRFSGRQFSNSRSEMNVSTLELGDSALYLCASSPAEGLNTEAFFGQGTRLTVV.

As regards this clonotype: At one of its ends the junction is not consistent with the germline gene, which may arise from a read error. V and J are TRBV18 and TRBJ1-6, with D tentatively TRBD1 (5 bases). From germline, CDR1 is KGHSH and CDR2 LQKENI. The CDR3 runs to 15 residues. CDR3 sequence: CASSPSRGNNSPPHF. The CDR3 DNA is TGTGCCAGCTCACCATCAAGGGGAAATAATTCACCCCCCCACTTT.

This rearrangement joins TRBV19 to TRBJ1-6; 7 nucleotides agree with TRBD1. Germline V lookup: CDR1 LNHDA, CDR2 SQIVND (reference sequence). The CDR3 loop spans 13 amino acids. The ends lost 6 bases at V and 9 bases at J; junction bases unmatched: 5. The CDR3 sequence: CASRDRSLSPLHF. CDR3 DNA: TGTGCCAGTAGGGACAGGAGTCTTTCACCCCTCCACTTT.

This clonotype was counted a few times. The gene calls are TRBV9 and TRBJ1-2; D possibly corresponds to TRBD1 (5 bases). Trimming shortened V by 3 bases and J by 6 bases, and 21 bases separated the two germline ends. The CDR3 length is 16 residues. CDR1 and CDR2 (germline): SGDLS, YYNGEE. The chain's CDR3 is CASSAVTGAPEDGYTF. The DNA of the CDR3 is TGTGCCAGCAGCGCGGTCACAGGTGCCCCTGAGGATGGCTACACCTTC.

This clonotype was detected ten times or more. V usage is TRBV12-3 or TRBV12-4 and J usage is TRBJ2-3; D is ambiguous. This CDR3 contains 16 residues. Trimming left V 6 bases short and J 3 bases short, with 19 bases between. In nucleotides, the CDR3 is TGTGCCAGCAGAACCTTAGTCCGGCCAGCTACAGATACGCAGTATTTT. It codes for CASRTLVRPATDTQYF.

The rearrangement joins TRBV5-6 to TRBJ2-6; possibly TRBD1 for D (5 bases). Germline loops: CDR1 SGHDT, CDR2 YYEEEE. CDR3 length equals 17 residues. V was cut by 0 bases and J by 4 bases, with 14 bases left in between. The CDR3 sequence: CASSLDLGPSGANVLTF. Here the CDR3 DNA reads TGTGCCAGCAGCTTGGATCTGGGGCCTTCGGGGGCCAACGTCCTGACTTTC.

This clonotype has ten or more counts. The genes are TRBV20-1 and TRBJ2-5; TRBD2 aligns across 10 bases. The CDR3 covers 14 residues. V lost 2 bases to trimming and J lost 5 bases; unmatched junction nucleotides: 5. CDR1 is DFQATT, CDR2 SNEGSKA, per germline (reference sequence). The CDR3: CSARKRGGRETQYF. In DNA form, the CDR3 reads TGCAGTGCTAGAAAGCGGGGGGGCAGGGAGACCCAGTACTTC.

V usage is TRBV10-3 and J usage is TRBJ2-5, with D possibly matching TRBD1 (6 bases). With 4 bases removed from V and 5 bases from J, the gap between germline ends came to 20 bases. Germline V gene lookup returns CDR1 ENHRY and CDR2 SYGVKD. The CDR3 is made up of 16 amino acids. CDR3 DNA: TGTGCCATCAGTGGGGACACTTTCGGGGTCTGGGAGACCCAGTACTTC. Amino acids: CAISGDTFGVWETQYF.

The genes are TRBV19 and TRBJ1-1; 8 bases align to TRBD1. The V and J ends lost 5 bases and 4 bases, in that order; junction bases with no gene match: 9. This CDR3 region has 15 residues. Germline V gene lookup returns CDR1 LNHDA and CDR2 SQIVND (reference sequence). Written as DNA, the CDR3 is TGTGCCAGTAGTGCCGGACAGGGAGGGGCCACTGAAGCTTTCTTT. Encoded protein: CASSAGQGGATEAFF.

The rearrangement links TRBV19 to TRBJ1-1; D gene uncertain. CDR1 is LNHDA and CDR2 is SQIVND in the germline V gene (reference sequence). CDR3 length equals 13 residues. The V gene lost 3 bases and the J gene lost 5 bases, with 10 bases spanning the gap. CDR3 DNA: TGTGCCAGTAGTATGCACCAAGGGACTGAAGCTTTCTTT. The encoded protein is CASSMHQGTEAFF.

In its sample, this clonotype was seen many times. The genes are TRBV5-1 and TRBJ1-5; D is unclear. This CDR3 region has 14 residues. V shed 5 bases and J shed 4 bases, with 13 bases lying between them. Germline V gene lookup returns CDR1 SGHRS and CDR2 YFSETQ. CDR3 amino acids: CASSPDGGNQPQHF. The CDR3 DNA follows: TGCGCCAGCAGTCCTGACGGCGGGAATCAGCCCCAGCATTTT.

This rearrangement joins TRBV7-9 to TRBJ1-1; TRBD1 agrees at 8 bases. V lost 6 bases and J lost 4; bases outside the gene matches: 7. From germline, CDR1 is SEHNR and CDR2 FQNEAQ (reference sequence). CDR3 size: 14 residues. CDR3 region: CASRGGTGVTEAFF. CDR3 in DNA: TGTGCCAGCAGGGGCGGGACAGGCGTCACTGAAGCTTTCTTT.

There are many counts of this clonotype. The chain recombines TRBV3-1 with TRBJ2-3, with D tentatively TRBD1 or TRBD2 (5 bases each). CDR3 length equals 17 residues. Germline CDR1 reads LGHDT; CDR2 reads YNNKEL (reference sequence). V lost 7 bases and J lost 6, with 26 bases in between. For the CDR3, the DNA is TGTGCCAGCAACCCTTCCCCCGGACGGGACCCTCCGGATACGCAGTATTTT. Translating gives CASNPSPGRDPPDTQYF.

This clonotype was observed many times. The chain combines TRBV3-1 with TRBJ1-4; D is unresolved. Deletions cut 4 bases from V and 7 bases from J, with 10 bases between. This CDR3 region has 13 residues. Germline V gene sequence: CDR1 LGHDT, CDR2 YNNKEL (reference sequence). CDR3 nucleotide sequence: TGTGCCAGCAGCCCACACGAGGTTGAAAAACTGTTTTTT. Protein: CASSPHEVEKLFF.

This clonotype was recorded at least ten times. The rearrangement joins TRBV6-1 to TRBJ1-2; possibly TRBD1 for D (5 bases). This CDR3 comprises 14 residues. Germline CDR1 is MNHNS and CDR2 is SASEGT. The ends were cut back, 4 bases at V and 4 bases at J, with 13 bases in the middle. CDR3 sequence (DNA): TGTGCCAGCAGTGGGACACCCCTTAGCTATGGCTACACCTTC. This encodes CASSGTPLSYGYTF.

There are a few counts of this clonotype. The chain uses TRBV30 and TRBJ2-7; D possibly matches TRBD1 or TRBD2 (6 bases each). Germline lookup yields CDR1 GTSNPN and CDR2 SVGIG (reference sequence). This CDR3 is 14 amino acids long. Trimming left V 0 bases short and J 7 bases short, with 16 bases between. DNA for the CDR3: TGTGCCTGGAGTGTGGGCAGGGGACTTTATGAGCAGTACTTC. Protein: CAWSVGRGLYEQYF.

This clonotype was seen many times. The genes are TRBV3-1 and TRBJ2-5; tentatively, D is TRBD2 (7 bases). The V end lost 4 bases, the J end lost 5 bases, and 17 bases lay between the germline ends. Germline assignment: CDR1 LGHDT and CDR2 YNNKEL (reference sequence). The CDR3 has 15 amino acids. CDR3 loop: CASSRGLGGVETQYF. DNA for the CDR3: TGTGCCAGCAGCCGCGGACTAGGGGGAGTTGAGACCCAGTACTTC.

A note on this clonotype: With a much larger clone just one base away, this may be a read error. The chain employs TRBV20-1 and TRBJ1-1; 11 bases map to TRBD1. Germline trimming cut 5 bases from V and 3 bases from J; bases unmatched to any gene: 5. Germline CDR1 and CDR2: DFQATT and SNEGSKA (reference sequence). There are 14 residues in the CDR3. The CDR3 DNA reads as TGCAGTGCTGGGGACAGGGGGTTTGACACTGAAGCTTTCTTT. Protein product: CSAGDRGFDTEAFF.

This clonotype was picked up many times. The V gene is TRBV7-6, the J gene TRBJ2-5, with TRBD2 matching 12 bases. The V segment lost 3 bases and the J segment 2 bases; nucleotides outside the gene matches: 4. CDR1 and CDR2 from the germline V gene are SGHVS and FNYEAQ. The CDR3 runs to 16 residues. This chain's CDR3 is CASSFLAGGIQETQYF. The DNA of the CDR3 is TGTGCCAGCAGCTTCCTAGCGGGAGGGATTCAAGAGACCCAGTACTTC.

V gene TRBV18 combines with J gene TRBJ2-7; D may be TRBD1 (5 bases). Germline V gene sequence: CDR1 KGHSH, CDR2 LQKENI. The V gene lost 2 bases and the J gene lost 5 bases, with 10 bases spanning the gap. The CDR3 is made up of 13 amino acids. CDR3 DNA sequence: TGTGCCAGCTCACCATCCTCACAGGACGAGCAGTACTTC. Its translation is CASSPSSQDEQYF.

The V and J genes are TRBV2 and TRBJ2-1, with 8 bases identical to TRBD2. J lost 6 bases, V lost 6 bases, and 7 bases had no gene match. This CDR3 is 14 amino acids long. Per germline, CDR1 SNHLY and CDR2 FYNNEI. CDR3 in amino acids: CASSPGLGSNEQFF. For the CDR3, the DNA is TGTGCCAGCAGCCCGGGACTAGGTTCCAATGAGCAGTTCTTC.

The V call is TRBV24-1, the J call TRBJ2-4; either TRBD1 or TRBD2 may fit D (6 bases each). Germline lookup yields CDR1 KGHDR and CDR2 SFDVKD. The CDR3 contains 14 residues. V was trimmed by 8 bases and J by 2 bases, leaving 12 bases between them. The CDR3 here is CATTRGQTKNIQYF. CDR3 sequence (DNA): TGTGCCACCACCCGGGGGCAGACCAAAAACATTCAGTACTTC.